Below, 30 T cell receptor beta chains from the same sample are listed, as sequenced in a study of tumor-infiltrating lymphocytes in primary liver carcinoma. A primer in the constant region served to generate TCR beta cDNA from around 500 ng of total RNA. Slightly modified ARM-PCR served as the procedure for the TCR beta libraries. These libraries came from three rounds of nested multiplex PCR. Each of the first two PCR rounds ran roughly 9 cycles with TRBV1-TRBV30 forward and C-beta reverse primers. TCRdb called the multiplex PCR reads again in MiXCR, with one record for every CDR3 protein. In the table there are 80,000 to 100,000 distinct CDR3 sequences, around 70% of which are singletons. Without any cell sorting, about 19-30 mg of bulk tissue yielded co-extracted RNA and DNA. Sequenced sample: tumor-adjacent normal liver tissue. The source is a man between 40 and 49 years old with primary liver carcinoma and hepatitis B virus infection.

This chain uses TRBV6-6 with TRBJ1-4, with D unresolved. Germline CDR1 MNHNY, CDR2 SVGAGI (reference sequence). V dropped 6 bases and J dropped 8 bases, with 16 bases sitting between them. CDR3 size: 14 residues. CDR3 nucleotide sequence: TGTGCCAGCAGCTTTGTGGGGTATGGAGAAAAACTGTTTTTT. It yields the protein CASSFVGYGEKLFF.

This sequence joins TRBV11-2 and TRBJ2-5; D gene ambiguous. Trimming shortened V by 5 bases and J by 1 base, and 8 bases separated the two germline ends. The V gene's germline CDR1 is SGHAT and CDR2 FQNNGV. CDR3 size: 13 residues. The DNA of the CDR3 is TGTGCCAGCAGCGTAACAGCCCAAGAGACCCAGTACTTC. Its protein is CASSVTAQETQYF.

Comment on this clonotype: One end of the junction varies from germline; a read error may be responsible. The V gene is TRBV7-9, the J gene TRBJ2-6, with a possible D match to TRBD2 (5 bases). This CDR3 comprises 15 residues. The germline V gene has CDR1 SEHNR and CDR2 FQNEAQ (reference sequence). The CDR3 here is CASTGEGSVANVLTF. DNA of the CDR3: TGTGCCAGCACCGGGGAAGGCTCTGTGGCCAACGTCCTGACTTTC. The full variable domain, its missing parts supplied by reference TRBV7-9 and TRBJ2-6, is DTGVSQNPRHKITKRGQNVTFRCDPISEHNRLYWYRQTLGQGPEFLTYFQNEAQLEKSRLLSDRFSAERPKGSFSTLEIQRTEQGDSAMYLCASTGEGSVANVLTFGAGSRLTVL.

The CDR3 DNA follows: TGTGCCAGCAGCCTAGCGTATCTAGCGCTTCACAATGAGCAGTTCTTC. This codes for CASSLAYLALHNEQFF. The chain uses TRBV11-2 and TRBJ2-1; the D gene is possibly TRBD2 (6 bases). Per germline, CDR1 SGHAT and CDR2 FQNNGV. Trimming took off 5 bases at V and 5 bases at J, with 19 bases between the two ends. The CDR3 has 16 amino acids.

The chain uses TRBV6-5 and TRBJ1-3; 9 bases map to TRBD1. Germline lookup yields CDR1 MNHEY and CDR2 SVGAGI. V was clipped by 5 bases and J by 0 bases; unmatched bases: 8. This CDR3 has 17 residues. CDR3 DNA sequence: TGTGCCAGCAGTGGAAGGACAGGGGCAGTCTCTGGAAACACCATATATTTT. Amino acid sequence: CASSGRTGAVSGNTIYF.

V and J are TRBV11-2 and TRBJ2-1; D unclear. Germline CDR1 is SGHAT and CDR2 is FQNNGV. The V end was cut by 11 bases, the J end by 8 bases, with 28 bases between. The CDR3 is 16 amino acids. The chain's CDR3 is CAGNPQLGKGFYEQFF. The CDR3 bases are TGTGCCGGCAACCCGCAGTTGGGAAAGGGCTTCTATGAGCAGTTCTTC.

Remarks on this clonotype: This may be a read error, as it is one base from a much larger clone. The chain has TRBV10-3 and TRBJ2-7; 7 positions agree with TRBD2. Germline assignment: CDR1 ENHRY and CDR2 SYGVKD. V shed 3 bases and J 3 bases; nucleotides not matched to a gene: 11. This CDR3 has 16 amino acids. CDR3 protein: CAISEGSVLANYEQYF. CDR3 bases: TGTGCCATCAGTGAAGGATCAGTACTAGCGAACTACGAGCAGTACTTC.

Notes on this clonotype: A read error may account for a junction end that differs from germline. V is TRBV2 and J is TRBJ2-7; D could derive from TRBD1 or TRBD2 (5 bases each). The CDR3 totals 15 residues. Germline V gene sequence: CDR1 SNHLY, CDR2 FYNNEI. CDR3 protein: CASSGAGTAPYELYF. For the CDR3, the DNA is TGTGCCAGCAGTGGGGCCGGGACCGCACCCTACGAGCTGTACTTC. Full variable domain (rest looked up from reference TRBV2 and TRBJ2-7): EPEVTQTPSHQVTQMGQEVILRCVPISNHLYFYWYRQILGQKVEFLVSFYNNEISEKSEIFDDQFSVERPDGSNFTLKIRSTKLEDSAMYFCASSGAGTAPYELYFGPGTRLTVT.

This clonotype was counted only a few times. A read error is possible here, since a much larger clone lies one base away. The chain couples TRBV6-1 to TRBJ1-5; a possible D gene is TRBD1 (5 bases). Germline lookup yields CDR1 MNHNS and CDR2 SASEGT. This CDR3 region has 12 residues. The CDR3 region is CAGSDRGEPQHF. The CDR3 DNA sequence: TGTGCCGGCAGTGACCGGGGCGAGCCCCAGCATTTT.

This clonotype turned up a few times. V usage is TRBV28 and J usage is TRBJ2-3; tentatively, D is TRBD1 (6 bases). Trimming stripped 4 bases from V and 1 base from J, with 12 bases between. Germline CDR1 and CDR2: MDHEN and SYDVKM. The CDR3 length is 15 residues. CDR3 region: CASSSQGQGTDTQYF. CDR3 DNA sequence: TGTGCCAGCAGTTCTCAGGGGCAGGGCACAGATACGCAGTATTTT.

This clonotype was seen a single time. The rearrangement uses TRBV29-1 and TRBJ1-1; D is undetermined. This CDR3 comprises 11 residues. V shed 5 bases and J shed 1 base, with 5 bases lying between them. Per the germline V gene, CDR1 is SQVTM and CDR2 is ANQGSEA. CDR3 nucleotide sequence: TGCAGCGTTACTTGGAACACTGAAGCTTTCTTT. Encoded protein: CSVTWNTEAFF.

Many counts were recorded for this clonotype. The V and J genes are TRBV28 and TRBJ2-1, with TRBD1 matching 12 bases. The V gene end was trimmed by 4 bases and the J gene end by 9 bases; junction bases not matched to a gene: 7. The CDR3 spans 15 residues. Germline V gene lookup returns CDR1 MDHEN and CDR2 SYDVKM. The DNA for the CDR3 is TGTGCCAGCAGTTCCCCGGGACAGGGGGCTGGTGAGCAGTTCTTC. It is translated as CASSSPGQGAGEQFF. Full variable domain (remainder filled in from reference TRBV28 and TRBJ2-1): DVKVTQSSRYLVKRTGEKVFLECVQDMDHENMFWYRQDPGLGLRLIYFSYDVKMKEKGDIPEGYSVSREKKERFSLILESASTNQTSMYLCASSSPGQGAGEQFFGPGTRLTVL.

A remark on this clonotype: Without the conserved terminal phenylalanine or tryptophan, this CDR3 likely stems from a read error. The rearrangement joins TRBV11-2 to TRBJ2-3; 9 nucleotides line up with TRBD2. CDR1 and CDR2 from the germline V gene are SGHAT and FQNNGV. This CDR3 has 16 residues. Germline trimming cut 5 bases from V and 8 bases from J; bases unmatched to any gene: 14. This CDR3 is CASSPPTSGSIGTQYY. The CDR3, as DNA: TGTGCCAGCAGCCCCCCGACTAGCGGCAGCATAGGTACGCAGTATTAT.

V and J are TRBV7-3 and TRBJ2-1; 11 positions match TRBD1. The CDR3 extends over 16 amino acids. CDR1 and CDR2 (germline): SGHTA, FQGTGA. Trimming took 3 bases from V and 7 from J; bases not matched to a gene: 8. The CDR3 nucleotides read TGTGCCAGCAGCTTGCTTGGACAGGGGGCGGATAATGAGCAGTTCTTC. Amino acid sequence: CASSLLGQGADNEQFF. Combining the CDR3 with reference TRBV7-3 and TRBJ2-1 gives the whole variable domain GAGVSQTPSNKVTEKGKYVELRCDPISGHTALYWYRQSLGQGPEFLIYFQGTGAADDSGLPNDRFFAVRPEGSVSTLKIQRTERGDSAVYLCASSLLGQGADNEQFFGPGTRLTVL.

Worth noting for this clonotype: At one end the junction does not follow the germline gene, possibly because of a read error. The V and J genes are TRBV12-3 or TRBV12-4 and TRBJ2-3, with no clear D. This CDR3 contains 14 residues. CDR3 residues: CPSPGPRGADTQYF. CDR3 coding DNA: TGTCCCAGCCCTGGACCCCGAGGCGCAGATACGCAGTATTTT.

V is TRBV27 and J is TRBJ1-2, with 9 bases identical to TRBD1. V dropped 6 bases and J dropped 6; count of bases not matched to a gene: 11. The CDR3 contains 15 residues. Per the germline V gene, CDR1 is MNHEY and CDR2 is SMNVEV (reference sequence). CDR3 bases: TGTGCCAGCAGGGTCGGGACAGGGAATCCCAATGGCTACACCTTC. Translation: CASRVGTGNPNGYTF.

This clonotype was detected a few times. One base away lies a much larger clone, so this may be a sequencing read error. V is TRBV10-1 and J is TRBJ2-3; the match to TRBD2 covers 8 bases. The CDR3 is made up of 15 amino acids. CDR1 and CDR2 (germline): WNHNN, SYGVQD (reference sequence). The CDR3 reads CASSTGTRGTDMQYF. The CDR3 nucleotides read TGCGCCAGCAGTACCGGGACTAGGGGAACAGATATGCAGTATTTT.

This clonotype is a singleton in its sample. A read error may account for a junction end that differs from germline. V and J are TRBV4-1 and TRBJ2-1, with TRBD2 matching over 7 bases. CDR1 MGHRA and CDR2 YSYEKL come from the germline V gene. This CDR3 contains 17 residues. CDR3 nucleotides: TGCACCAGCAGCCAGGGCCTAGCGGAGAGCTCCTACAATGAGCAGTTCTTC. Protein product: CTSSQGLAESSYNEQFF.

This chain uses TRBV6-2 or TRBV6-3 with TRBJ2-7; D not resolved. This CDR3 contains 14 residues. Trimming cost V 4 bases and J 9 bases, with 19 bases left between them. Germline assignment: CDR1 MNHEY and CDR2 SVGEGT. The CDR3 nucleotides read TGTGCCAGCAGTTGGGTAACGGCGGAGTTTGGGCAGTACTTC. Residues: CASSWVTAEFGQYF.

In the case of this clonotype: With a much larger clone just one base away, this may be a read error. V and J are TRBV4-1 and TRBJ2-3, with D possibly matching TRBD1 (5 bases). Germline-derived CDR1 and CDR2 are MGHRA and YSYEKL. Trimming cost V 2 bases and J 0 bases, with 30 bases left between them. This CDR3 is 22 amino acids long. CDR3 sequence reads: CASSQRAFRAGFEFRSTDTQYF. The CDR3 DNA sequence: TGCGCCAGCAGCCAAAGAGCTTTTAGGGCAGGGTTCGAGTTTCGTAGCACAGATACGCAGTATTTT.

Many counts were recorded for this clonotype. This sequence joins TRBV12-3 or TRBV12-4 and TRBJ1-1; D uncertain. Trimming cost V 6 bases and J 12 bases, with 20 bases left between them. The CDR3 has 13 residues. The CDR3 here is CASSPVGSLQTFF. The CDR3 coding sequence is TGTGCCAGCAGCCCCGTCGGGAGTTTGCAAACTTTCTTT.

In regard to this clonotype: This may be a read error, as it is one base from a much larger clone. The gene calls are TRBV10-3 and TRBJ1-5; D gene unclear. The V end was cut by 7 bases, the J end by 0 bases, with 7 bases between. Looked up from germline, CDR1 is ENHRY and CDR2 is SYGVKD. The CDR3 runs 13 residues. The CDR3 protein is CAITVDSNQPQHF. CDR3 DNA: TGTGCCATCACTGTGGATAGCAATCAGCCCCAGCATTTT.

For this clonotype: The junction departs from germline at one end; a sequencing error may be responsible. The chain has TRBV11-2 and TRBJ2-1, with 9 bases that match TRBD2. The germline V gene encodes CDR1 SGHAT and CDR2 FQNNGV. This CDR3 has 16 amino acids. The CDR3: CVSSLVTGGGGNEQFF. Here the CDR3 DNA reads TGTGTCAGCAGCTTAGTGACTGGCGGGGGGGGCAATGAGCAGTTCTTC. The full variable domain, completed using reference TRBV11-2 and TRBJ2-1, is EAGVAQSPRYKIIEKRQSVAFWCNPISGHATLYWYQQILGQGPKLLIQFQNNGVVDDSQLPKDRFSAERLKGVDSTLKIQPAKLEDSAVYLCVSSLVTGGGGNEQFFGPGTRLTVL.

Worth noting for this clonotype: Compared with germline, one end of the junction differs, possibly owing to a read error. This sequence joins TRBV6-5 and TRBJ2-1; D is undetermined. CDR1 is MNHEY, CDR2 SVGAGI, per germline. This CDR3 has 18 amino acids. In DNA form, the CDR3 reads TGTACCAGCAGTTACCCTCAGTATTGGACGGGCCCTGACAATGAGCAGTTCTTC. It codes for CTSSYPQYWTGPDNEQFF.

This clonotype occurred a few times. This chain connects TRBV28 to TRBJ2-1; possibly TRBD1 or TRBD2 for D (5 bases each). The V and J ends lost 6 bases and 8 bases respectively, with 17 bases between them. Per germline, CDR1 MDHEN and CDR2 SYDVKM. This CDR3 has 14 residues. The CDR3 sequence is CASSKRRGRDEQFF. CDR3 sequence (DNA): TGTGCCAGCAGCAAGCGTAGGGGACGGGATGAGCAGTTCTTC. The entire variable domain, with the rest obtained from reference TRBV28 and TRBJ2-1, is as follows: DVKVTQSSRYLVKRTGEKVFLECVQDMDHENMFWYRQDPGLGLRLIYFSYDVKMKEKGDIPEGYSVSREKKERFSLILESASTNQTSMYLCASSKRRGRDEQFFGPGTRLTVL.

Notes on this clonotype: This may be a read error, as it is one base from a much larger clone. The genes are TRBV10-1 and TRBJ2-3; D is undetermined. The CDR3 is 14 residues long. The V gene's germline CDR1 is WNHNN and CDR2 SYGVQD (reference sequence). In DNA form, the CDR3 reads TGCACCAGCAGTCGGAAGAACCTCGCAGATACGCAGTATTTT. Its protein is CTSSRKNLADTQYF.

The chain couples TRBV20-1 to TRBJ2-5; 8 bases map to TRBD1. This CDR3 contains 13 residues. CDR1 is DFQATT and CDR2 is SNEGSKA in the germline V gene (reference sequence). J lost 2 bases, V lost 5 bases, and 4 bases had no gene match. The DNA for the CDR3 is TGCAGTGCTCGGGACAGGCTACAAGAGACCCAGTACTTC. This translates into CSARDRLQETQYF.

The chain combines TRBV11-2 with TRBJ2-1; 8 bases are shared with TRBD2. Germline V gene data show CDR1 as SGHAT and CDR2 as FQNNGV. The junction had 4 bases not matched to a gene; V was cut back by 5 bases and J by 4 bases. The CDR3 has 14 amino acids. The CDR3 DNA reads as TGTGCCAGCAGCCCGACTAGCGAGTACAATGAGCAGTTCTTC. It encodes CASSPTSEYNEQFF.

The rearrangement joins TRBV5-1 to TRBJ1-5, with D possibly matching TRBD2 (6 bases). The J call may be faulty, since TRBJ2-3 better matches the DNA end. This CDR3 contains 15 residues. Germline loops: CDR1 SGHRS, CDR2 YFSETQ. The CDR3 nucleotides read TGCGCCAGCAGCTTGGAAGGGACTGTTAATCAGCCCCAGTATTTT. Protein sequence: CASSLEGTVNQPQYF.

Of note for this clonotype: One end of the junction is discordant with germline, which a read error may explain. The chain uses TRBV28 and TRBJ2-7; 7 bases line up with TRBD1. The germline V gene encodes CDR1 MDHEN and CDR2 SYDVKM. CDR3 length equals 18 residues. The chain's CDR3 is CASSSRDSKDWSSYVQYF. CDR3 nucleotide sequence: TGTGCCAGCAGTTCCCGGGACAGTAAAGACTGGAGCTCCTACGTGCAGTACTTC.